One and the same sample provided the 24 T cell receptor beta chains below, sequenced in a study of blood T cell repertoires in COVID-19. Only in-frame clones appear in the TCRdb table, and some are missing; sequencing was by immunoSEQ multiplex PCR. Of 150,000 to 200,000 clones in the sample, around 90% were seen once. Sequenced: peripheral blood. The origin of the receptors is a man aged 35-49 years with active or convalescent COVID-19.

The gene calls are TRBV12-3 or TRBV12-4 and TRBJ2-7; the match to TRBD1 covers 7 bases. After removal of 5 bases from V and 6 bases from J, the junction contained 7 bases not matched to a gene. The CDR3 runs to 13 residues. CDR3 sequence (DNA): TGTGCCAGCAGTAACAGGGGATCGGGCGAGCAGTACTTC. Its translation: CASSNRGSGEQYF.

This clone was recorded once. V and J are TRBV28 and TRBJ2-7; TRBD1 aligns across 7 bases. The length of the CDR3 is 15 residues. V lost 5 bases, J lost 2 bases, and 9 bases stayed unmatched. Germline V CDR1 and CDR2: MDHEN, SYDVKM. The CDR3 region is CASSAPRGLAYEQYF. The CDR3 bases are TGTGCCAGCAGTGCCCCCAGGGGGTTAGCCTACGAGCAGTACTTC. Full variable domain (outside the CDR3, taken from reference TRBV28 and TRBJ2-7): DVKVTQSSRYLVKRTGEKVFLECVQDMDHENMFWYRQDPGLGLRLIYFSYDVKMKEKGDIPEGYSVSREKKERFSLILESASTNQTSMYLCASSAPRGLAYEQYFGPGTRLTVT.

The chain is built from TRBV25-1 and TRBJ2-3, with a weak D call TRBD2 (6 bases). The CDR3 sequence is 15 residues long. V was trimmed by 5 bases and J by 2 bases, leaving 14 bases between them. CDR1 is MGHDK and CDR2 is SYGVNS in the germline V gene. The CDR3 DNA reads TGTGCCAGCAGTCTCTCGGGGAGGCCCACAGATACGCAGTATTTT. It translates to CASSLSGRPTDTQYF.

The V call is TRBV30, the J call TRBJ1-3; 7 positions agree with TRBD1. Per germline, CDR1 GTSNPN and CDR2 SVGIG (reference sequence). V was clipped by 0 bases and J by 7 bases; unmatched bases: 12. The length of the CDR3 is 16 residues. CDR3 protein: CAWSVVLTGYLNTIYF. The CDR3 nucleotides are TGTGCCTGGAGTGTAGTATTGACAGGGTATCTCAACACCATATATTTT.

This clone was observed a single time. CDR3 nucleotides: TGCGCCAGCAGCTTGGGGCCGGGACTAGCGGGCAATGAGCAGTTCTTC. It encodes CASSLGPGLAGNEQFF. The gene calls are TRBV5-1 and TRBJ2-1; 12 bases match TRBD2. This CDR3 has 16 amino acids. CDR1 is SGHRS, CDR2 YFSETQ, per germline. The V segment lost 0 bases and the J segment 6 bases; nucleotides outside the gene matches: 4.

The chain is built from TRBV28 and TRBJ1-2; a weak D match, TRBD1 (5 bases). The length of the CDR3 is 15 residues. Trimming pared 2 bases from V and 7 bases from J, leaving 17 bases between. CDR1 and CDR2 from the germline V gene are MDHEN and SYDVKM. CDR3: CASSLKRARGGGYTF. In nucleotides, the CDR3 is TGTGCCAGCAGTTTAAAGAGAGCTCGGGGGGGTGGCTACACCTTC.

The chain is built from TRBV6-6 and TRBJ1-3, with 12 positions matching TRBD1. Germline V gene sequence: CDR1 MNHNY, CDR2 SVGAGI (reference sequence). This CDR3 has 16 residues. With 6 bases clipped from V and 6 bases from J, the junction kept 9 bases outside the gene matches. This chain's CDR3 is CASSPSGTGGANTIYF. In nucleotides, the CDR3 is TGTGCCAGCAGCCCTTCCGGGACAGGGGGCGCAAACACCATATATTTT.

The chain is built from TRBV5-1 and TRBJ1-3; D is uncertain. CDR1 and CDR2 from the germline V gene are SGHRS and YFSETQ. CDR3 length: 14 residues. V was trimmed by 0 bases and J by 0 bases, leaving 4 bases between them. Written as DNA, the CDR3 is TGCGCCAGCAGCTTGGGGGCCTCTGGAAACACCATATATTTT. Protein sequence: CASSLGASGNTIYF.

This CDR3 reads CASGAVGGTQYF. The CDR3 nucleotides are TGTGCCAGCGGGGCCGTGGGGGGGACCCAGTACTTC. The chain links TRBV27 to TRBJ2-5; a possible D gene is TRBD2 (6 bases). The V and J ends lost 8 bases and 7 bases respectively, with 14 bases between them. Germline loops: CDR1 MNHEY, CDR2 SMNVEV (reference sequence). There are 12 residues in the CDR3.

As to this clone: An end of the junction differs from the germline gene, which may be a read error. The chain employs TRBV3-1 (or the pseudogene TRBV3-2) and TRBJ1-1, with a weak D call TRBD1 (5 bases). This CDR3 spans 16 amino acids. The germline CDR1 and CDR2 sequences are LGHDT and YNNKEL (reference sequence). The DNA for the CDR3 is TGTGCCAGCAGCCCCGGACATCTAACACTGAACCCTGAAGCTTTCTTT. Amino acid sequence: CASSPGHLTLNPEAFF.

The J gene is TRBJ1-5, the V gene TRBV9; 10 positions agree with TRBD1. This CDR3 contains 17 residues. With 8 bases clipped from V and 3 bases from J, the junction kept 14 bases outside the gene matches. CDR1 is SGDLS and CDR2 is YYNGEE in the germline V gene. The CDR3 sequence is CARWGQGPRLYNQPQHF. CDR3 coding DNA: TGTGCCAGATGGGGACAGGGGCCCCGACTCTACAATCAGCCCCAGCATTTT. Looking up the rest from reference TRBV9 and TRBJ1-5 gives the full variable domain: DSGVTQTPKHLITATGQRVTLRCSPRSGDLSVYWYQQSLDQGLQFLIQYYNGEERAKGNILERFSAQQFPDLHSELNLSSLELGDSALYFCARWGQGPRLYNQPQHFGDGTRLSIL.

The chain combines TRBV9 with TRBJ2-5; TRBD1 matches at 7 bases. The CDR3 consists of 15 residues. J was trimmed by 5 bases and V by 4 bases; bases with no gene match: 11. Germline V gene lookup returns CDR1 SGDLS and CDR2 YYNGEE. The CDR3 DNA reads TGTGCCAGCAGCTCCCGACAGGGAACAATGGAGACCCAGTACTTC. This gives the protein CASSSRQGTMETQYF.

The rearrangement uses TRBV11-2 and TRBJ2-7; D is unclear. Germline CDR1 reads SGHAT; CDR2 reads FQNNGV. Trimming stripped 5 bases from V and 4 bases from J, with 9 bases between. The CDR3 covers 12 residues. The CDR3 here is CASSPFPYEQYF. DNA of the CDR3: TGTGCCAGCAGCCCTTTCCCGTACGAGCAGTACTTC.

The V and J genes are TRBV12-3 or TRBV12-4 and TRBJ1-1; D call uncertain. Between the trimmed V and J ends, which lost 3 bases and 4 bases, there was a span of 6 bases. The CDR3 loop spans 12 amino acids. CDR3 nucleotide sequence: TGTGCCAGCAGTTTTTACAGCACTGAAGCTTTCTTT. Translation gives CASSFYSTEAFF.

V is TRBV7-2 and J is TRBJ2-5; 7 bases fit TRBD2. With 1 base clipped from V and 4 bases from J, the junction kept 6 bases outside the gene matches. This CDR3 has 15 amino acids. From germline, CDR1 is SGHTA and CDR2 FQGNSA. CDR3 nucleotide sequence: TGTGCCAGCAGCTTAGATGTGGGAGGGCTAGAGACCCAGTACTTC. Translation: CASSLDVGGLETQYF.

The chain combines TRBV30 with TRBJ2-3; 8 bases are a match to TRBD2. This CDR3 is 16 amino acids long. In germline, CDR1 is GTSNPN, CDR2 SVGIG (reference sequence). V shed 0 bases and J 8 bases; nucleotides not matched to a gene: 13. The CDR3 protein is CAWSVRGGLALGTQYF. The CDR3 DNA is TGTGCCTGGAGTGTCCGGGGAGGACTAGCTCTCGGTACGCAGTATTTT.

The rearrangement uses TRBV6-5 and TRBJ2-7; possible D gene TRBD1, 6 bases. The CDR3 is 14 amino acids. Germline CDR1 reads MNHEY; CDR2 reads SVGAGI. V was pared by 2 bases and J by 3 bases, with 11 bases between. For the CDR3, the DNA is TGTGCCAGCAGTTACACCCAGGACAGCTACGAGCAGTACTTC. Amino acid sequence: CASSYTQDSYEQYF.

This clone was counted a single time. The chain carries TRBV18 and TRBJ1-2, with D perhaps TRBD1 (5 bases). The germline V gene has CDR1 KGHSH and CDR2 LQKENI. Between the trimmed V and J ends, which lost 4 bases and 8 bases, there was a span of 14 bases. This CDR3 region has 13 residues. The DNA for the CDR3 is TGTGCCAGCTCACTCAAAGGGGAGGAAGGCTACACCTTC. It is translated as CASSLKGEEGYTF.

This clone has a single count. This rearrangement joins TRBV28 to TRBJ2-7, with 8 bases that match TRBD1. The CDR3 sequence is 16 residues long. Trimming cost V 4 bases and J 5 bases; bases outside gene matches: 13. Germline-derived CDR1 and CDR2 are MDHEN and SYDVKM. The chain's CDR3 is CASSSHRQGFFNEQYF. In DNA form, the CDR3 reads TGTGCCAGCAGTTCCCACCGACAGGGGTTTTTCAACGAGCAGTACTTC.

J is TRBJ2-2 and V is TRBV10-3; D call uncertain. Germline V gene data show CDR1 as ENHRY and CDR2 as SYGVKD. This CDR3 is built from 15 residues. The V end lost 0 bases, the J end lost 4 bases, and 9 bases lay between the germline ends. The CDR3 DNA reads TGTGCCATCAGTGAGTCGAGTCAGGCCACCGGGGAGCTGTTTTTT. This gives the protein CAISESSQATGELFF.

This chain uses TRBV28 with TRBJ1-1; D remains ambiguous. Per the germline V gene, CDR1 is MDHEN and CDR2 is SYDVKM. The V gene lost 8 bases and the J gene lost 4 bases, with 8 bases spanning the gap. This CDR3 has 11 residues. CDR3 protein: CASVVSTEAFF. The DNA of the CDR3 is TGTGCCAGCGTTGTGAGCACTGAAGCTTTCTTT.

This clone was seen a few times. The chain combines TRBV18 with TRBJ1-3; 8 bases line up with TRBD1. V lost 3 bases and J lost 4; bases outside the gene matches: 11. This CDR3 comprises 17 residues. Germline CDR1 is KGHSH and CDR2 is LQKENI. DNA of the CDR3: TGTGCCAGCTCACCGAAGACAGGGGCTCTAGACGGAAACACCATATATTTT. It translates to CASSPKTGALDGNTIYF. Drawing the rest from reference TRBV18 and TRBJ1-3, the complete variable domain is NAGVMQNPRHLVRRRGQEARLRCSPMKGHSHVYWYRQLPEEGLKFMVYLQKENIIDESGMPKERFSAEFPKEGPSILRIQQVVRGDSAAYFCASSPKTGALDGNTIYFGEGSWLTVV.

The CDR3 region is CASSLWAGAFSGEQYF. The DNA for the CDR3 is TGTGCCAGCAGTTTATGGGCGGGAGCCTTTAGCGGCGAGCAGTACTTC. V is TRBV27 and J is TRBJ2-7; 7 bases map to TRBD2. CDR3 length: 16 residues. CDR1 is MNHEY and CDR2 is SMNVEV in the germline V gene (reference sequence). The junction had 12 bases not matched to a gene; V was cut back by 1 base and J by 6 bases.

This sequence joins TRBV28 and TRBJ2-2, with TRBD2 identical over 11 bases. There are 15 residues in the CDR3. The V segment lost 5 bases and the J segment 4 bases; nucleotides outside the gene matches: 3. The germline CDR1 and CDR2 sequences are MDHEN and SYDVKM. CDR3 sequence reads: CASSIAGGPTGELFF. Here the CDR3 DNA reads TGTGCCAGCAGTATAGCGGGAGGGCCCACCGGGGAGCTGTTTTTT.